This T cell receptor (beta chain) was sequenced for a study of T cells after yellow fever vaccination. Study as a whole: The authors prepared low-cell-number fractions using SMART-Seq v4 Ultra Low Input.

Study-wide points: Relatively few clonotypes were ones that appeared in both CD4 and CD8 compartments. The booster saw the reappearance of most primary-vaccination clones (roughly 97% CD4, around 88% CD8).

A universal primer site and UMIs were added as TCR cDNA was made by 5'RACE template switching. TCRdb ran MiXCR on the 5' RACE reads and lists one entry per CDR3 protein. The sample contains just over 300,000 distinct CDR3 sequences, 3.6% of which appear only once. This clonotype was picked up many times. The antigen is unknown. The sample consisted of PBMCs, taken on the day of the yellow fever booster vaccination. The source is a young man who received the YFV17D yellow fever vaccine.

The CDR3 region has the DNA TGTGCCATCAGTGAGTCGGCGCAGGTCAGCTCCTACGAGCAGTACTTC. Amino acid sequence: CAISESAQVSSYEQYF. This rearrangement joins TRBV10-3 to TRBJ2-7; no definite D call. The V gene lost 0 bases and the J gene lost 0 bases, with 12 bases spanning the gap. Germline CDR1 ENHRY, CDR2 SYGVKD. The CDR3 is 16 amino acids.